This entry describes one TCR beta chain. Repertoires were generated with immunoSEQ multiplex PCR, while TCRdb's copy carries only in-frame clones and drops some. The table shows fewer than 350,000 clones, with around 85% occurring only once. The data originate from a study of blood T cell repertoires in COVID-19. In the study overall: PBMCs, B-cell-depleted T cells, or T cells were the source of the cDNA or gDNA that made up the material.

The TCR was taken from a woman aged 25 to 45 who had recovered from COVID-19. Sequenced input: peripheral blood.

The CDR3 sequence is CASSPQDSPQHF. DNA for the CDR3: TGTGCCAGCAGCCCCCAGGACTCGCCCCAGCATTTT. The chain employs TRBV5-5 and TRBJ1-5, with D hard to call. V lost 4 bases to trimming and J lost 9 bases, with 11 bases between them. Germline CDR1 is SGHKS and CDR2 is YYEKEE (reference sequence). The CDR3 has 12 amino acids.